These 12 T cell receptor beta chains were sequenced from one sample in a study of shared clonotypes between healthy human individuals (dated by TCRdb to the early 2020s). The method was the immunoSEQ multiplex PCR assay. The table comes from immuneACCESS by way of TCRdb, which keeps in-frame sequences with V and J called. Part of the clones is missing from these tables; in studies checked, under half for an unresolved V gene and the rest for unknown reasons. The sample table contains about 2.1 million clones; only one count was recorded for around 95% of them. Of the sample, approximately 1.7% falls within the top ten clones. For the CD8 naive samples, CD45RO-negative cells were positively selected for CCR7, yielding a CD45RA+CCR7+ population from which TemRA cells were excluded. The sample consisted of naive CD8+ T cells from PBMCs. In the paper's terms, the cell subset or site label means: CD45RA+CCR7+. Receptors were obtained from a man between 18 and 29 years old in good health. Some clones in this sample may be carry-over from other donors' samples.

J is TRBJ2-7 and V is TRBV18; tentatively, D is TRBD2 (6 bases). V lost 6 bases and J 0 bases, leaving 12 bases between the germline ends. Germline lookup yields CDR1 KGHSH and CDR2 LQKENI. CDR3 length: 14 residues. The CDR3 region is CASSYSGSSYEQYF. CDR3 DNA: TGTGCCAGCTCGTATAGCGGAAGCTCCTACGAGCAGTACTTC.

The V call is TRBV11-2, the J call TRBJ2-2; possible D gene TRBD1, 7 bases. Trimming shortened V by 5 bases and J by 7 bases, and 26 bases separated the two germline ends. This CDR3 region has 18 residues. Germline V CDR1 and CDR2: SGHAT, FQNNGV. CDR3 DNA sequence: TGTGCCAGCAGCCGACGGGGGAGACAGGGAGGTGGAGGCGGGGAGCTGTTTTTT. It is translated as CASSRRGRQGGGGGELFF.

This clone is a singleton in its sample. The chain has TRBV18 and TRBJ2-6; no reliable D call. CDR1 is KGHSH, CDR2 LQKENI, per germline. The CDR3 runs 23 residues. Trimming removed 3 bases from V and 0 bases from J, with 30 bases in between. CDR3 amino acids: CASSPLWAEPSPSPFSGANVLTF. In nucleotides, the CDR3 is TGTGCCAGCTCACCGCTTTGGGCCGAACCTTCTCCCTCCCCCTTCTCTGGGGCCAACGTCCTGACTTTC.

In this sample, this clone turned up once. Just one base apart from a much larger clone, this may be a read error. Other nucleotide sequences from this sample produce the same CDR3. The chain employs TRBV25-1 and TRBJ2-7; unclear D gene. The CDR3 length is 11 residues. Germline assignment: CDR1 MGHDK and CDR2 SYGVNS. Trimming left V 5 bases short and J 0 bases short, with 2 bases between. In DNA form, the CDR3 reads TGTGCCAGCAGTCACTCCTACGAGCAGTACTTC. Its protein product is CASSHSYEQYF.

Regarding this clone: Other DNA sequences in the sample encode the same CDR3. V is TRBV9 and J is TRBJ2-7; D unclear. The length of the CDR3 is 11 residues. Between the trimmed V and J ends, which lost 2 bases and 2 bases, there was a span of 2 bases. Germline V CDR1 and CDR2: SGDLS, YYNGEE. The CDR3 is CASSVAYEQYF. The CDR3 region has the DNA TGTGCCAGCAGCGTGGCCTACGAGCAGTACTTC.

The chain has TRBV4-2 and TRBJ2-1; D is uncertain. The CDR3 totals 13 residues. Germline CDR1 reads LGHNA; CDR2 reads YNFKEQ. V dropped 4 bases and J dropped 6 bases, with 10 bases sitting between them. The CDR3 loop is CASSPNAINEQFF. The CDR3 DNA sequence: TGTGCCAGCAGCCCGAACGCTATCAATGAGCAGTTCTTC.

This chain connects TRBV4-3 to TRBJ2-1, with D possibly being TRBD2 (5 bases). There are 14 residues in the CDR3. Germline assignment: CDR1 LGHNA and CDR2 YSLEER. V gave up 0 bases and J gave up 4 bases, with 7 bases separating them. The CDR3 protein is CASSQEGVYNEQFF. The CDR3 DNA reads TGCGCCAGCAGCCAAGAGGGAGTTTACAATGAGCAGTTCTTC.

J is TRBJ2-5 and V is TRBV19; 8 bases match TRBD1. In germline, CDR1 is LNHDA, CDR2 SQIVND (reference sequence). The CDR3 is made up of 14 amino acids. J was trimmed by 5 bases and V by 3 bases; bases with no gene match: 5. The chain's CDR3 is CASSIQYRGETQYF. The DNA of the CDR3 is TGTGCCAGTAGTATTCAGTACAGGGGGGAGACCCAGTACTTC.

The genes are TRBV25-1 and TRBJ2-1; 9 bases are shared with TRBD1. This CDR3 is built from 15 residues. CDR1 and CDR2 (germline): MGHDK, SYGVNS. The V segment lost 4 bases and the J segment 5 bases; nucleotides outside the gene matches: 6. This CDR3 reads CASSVWTGANNEQFF. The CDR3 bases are TGTGCCAGCAGTGTATGGACAGGGGCAAACAATGAGCAGTTCTTC.

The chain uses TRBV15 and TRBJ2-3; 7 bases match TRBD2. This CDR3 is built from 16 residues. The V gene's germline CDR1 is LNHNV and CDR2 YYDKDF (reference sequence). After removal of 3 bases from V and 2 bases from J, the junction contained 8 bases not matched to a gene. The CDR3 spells CATSSSGTTITDTQYF. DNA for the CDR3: TGTGCCACCAGCAGTAGTGGGACTACCATCACAGATACGCAGTATTTT.

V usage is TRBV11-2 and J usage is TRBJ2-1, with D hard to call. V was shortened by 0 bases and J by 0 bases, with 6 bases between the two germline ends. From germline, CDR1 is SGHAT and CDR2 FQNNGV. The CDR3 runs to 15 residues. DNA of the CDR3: TGTGCCAGCAGCTTAGAGGCAGACTCCTACAATGAGCAGTTCTTC. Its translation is CASSLEADSYNEQFF.

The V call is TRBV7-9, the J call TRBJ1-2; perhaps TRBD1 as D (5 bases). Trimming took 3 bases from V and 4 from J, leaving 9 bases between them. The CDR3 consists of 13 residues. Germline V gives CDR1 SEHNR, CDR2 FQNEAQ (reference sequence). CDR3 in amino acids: CASSLDDSYGYTF. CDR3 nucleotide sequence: TGTGCCAGCAGCTTGGATGACAGCTATGGCTACACCTTC.